The T cell receptor (beta chain) under discussion was sequenced for a study of brain T cells in children with intractable seizures. Germline CDR1 reads MNHEY; CDR2 reads SMNVEV (reference sequence). V was shortened by 0 bases and J by 3 bases, with 12 bases between the two germline ends. The CDR3 consists of 15 residues. Profiling relied on immunoSEQ multiplex PCR, and the TCRdb table lists in-frame clones only, not all of them. The sample lists about 64,000 clones, roughly 95% occurring once. The specimen comprised peripheral blood, sampled at surgery. The V and J genes are TRBV27 and TRBJ2-7; no definite D call. The clonotype was recovered from a boy younger than two with focal cortical dysplasia and intractable seizures. The CDR3 sequence: CASSLSAALIYEQYF. CDR3 DNA: TGTGCCAGCAGTTTATCGGCTGCACTGATCTACGAGCAGTACTTC.